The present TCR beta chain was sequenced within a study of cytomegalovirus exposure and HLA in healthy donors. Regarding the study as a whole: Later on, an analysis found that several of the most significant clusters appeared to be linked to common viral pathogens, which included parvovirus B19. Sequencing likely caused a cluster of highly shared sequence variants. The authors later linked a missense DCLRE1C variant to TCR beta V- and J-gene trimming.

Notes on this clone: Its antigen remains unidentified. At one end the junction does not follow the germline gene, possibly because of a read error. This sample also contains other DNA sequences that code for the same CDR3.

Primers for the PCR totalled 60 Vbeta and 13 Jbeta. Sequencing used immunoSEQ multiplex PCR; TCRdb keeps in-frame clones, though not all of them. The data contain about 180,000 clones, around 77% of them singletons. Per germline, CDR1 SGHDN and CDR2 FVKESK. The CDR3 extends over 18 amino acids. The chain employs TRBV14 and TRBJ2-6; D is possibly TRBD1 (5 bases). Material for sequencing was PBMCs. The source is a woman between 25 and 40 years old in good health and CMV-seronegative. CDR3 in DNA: TGTGCCAGCAGCCTTTTGGGGCCAAACTTCTCTGGGGCCAACGTCCTAACTTTC. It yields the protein CASSLLGPNFSGANVLTF.